The sequence of this TCR beta chain was determined in a study of T and B cells in COVID-19 patients. Study conclusions and caveats: Patients with COVID-19 reportedly showed strongly skewed T cell receptor beta variable and joining gene usage.

This clonotype has only a few counts. The antigen remains undetermined. From blood, roughly 220-550 ng of genomic DNA served as TRB template. TRB rearrangements were amplified by multiplex PCR with BIOMED2 TRB-A/B primers. TCRdb reanalysed the multiplex PCR reads using MiXCR and keeps one entry per CDR3 protein. The table includes about 16,000 distinct CDR3 sequences, 27% detected once. CDR1 KGHSH and CDR2 LQKENI come from the germline V gene. Deletions cut 2 bases from V and 1 base from J, with 8 bases between. The CDR3 is made up of 14 amino acids. The chain recombines TRBV18 with TRBJ1-1; no clear D gene. The clonotype originates from a human donor who had recovered from COVID-19. The sequenced material came from blood. CDR3 in DNA: TGTGCCAGCTCACCATGGGCTTCGAACACTGAAGCTTTCTTT. Its translation: CASSPWASNTEAFF.